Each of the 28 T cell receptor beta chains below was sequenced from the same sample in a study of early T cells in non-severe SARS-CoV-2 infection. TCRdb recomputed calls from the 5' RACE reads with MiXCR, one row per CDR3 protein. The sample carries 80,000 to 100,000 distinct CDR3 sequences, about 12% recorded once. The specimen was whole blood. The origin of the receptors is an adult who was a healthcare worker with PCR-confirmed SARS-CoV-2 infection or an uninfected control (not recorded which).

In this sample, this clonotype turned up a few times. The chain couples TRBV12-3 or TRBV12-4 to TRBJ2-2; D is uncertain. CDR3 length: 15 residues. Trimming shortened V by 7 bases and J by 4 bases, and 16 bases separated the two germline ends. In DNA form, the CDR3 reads TGTGCCAGCAACACCATCCCCGGCCTCACCGGGGAGCTGTTTTTT. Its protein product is CASNTIPGLTGELFF.

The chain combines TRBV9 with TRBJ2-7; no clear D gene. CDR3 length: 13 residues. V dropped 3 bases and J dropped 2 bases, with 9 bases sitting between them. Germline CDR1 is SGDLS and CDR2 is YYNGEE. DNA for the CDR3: TGTGCCAGCAGCGCCGGCGTTACCTACGAGCAGTACTTC. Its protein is CASSAGVTYEQYF.

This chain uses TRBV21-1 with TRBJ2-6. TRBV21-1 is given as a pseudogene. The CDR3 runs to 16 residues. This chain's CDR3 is CASSNGRLSGANVLTF. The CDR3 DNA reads TGTGCCAGCAGCAACGGCAGGCTTTCTGGGGCCAACGTCCTGACTTTC.

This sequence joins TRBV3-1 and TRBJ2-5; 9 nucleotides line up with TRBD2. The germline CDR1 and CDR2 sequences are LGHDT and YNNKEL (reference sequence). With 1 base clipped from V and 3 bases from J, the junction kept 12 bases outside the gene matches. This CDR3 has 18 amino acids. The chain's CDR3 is CASSQVVLAGSGKETQYF. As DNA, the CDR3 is TGTGCCAGCAGCCAAGTTGTGCTAGCGGGAAGCGGCAAAGAGACCCAGTACTTC.

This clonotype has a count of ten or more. The CDR3 here is CASGIQGNPYNEQFF. The CDR3 DNA reads as TGTGCTAGTGGGATACAGGGTAACCCCTACAATGAGCAGTTCTTC. The chain links TRBV12-5 to TRBJ2-1; tentatively, D is TRBD1 (6 bases). CDR3 length: 15 amino acids. V lost 6 bases to trimming and J lost 2 bases, with 14 bases between them. CDR1 and CDR2 from the germline V gene are LGHNT and FRNRAP.

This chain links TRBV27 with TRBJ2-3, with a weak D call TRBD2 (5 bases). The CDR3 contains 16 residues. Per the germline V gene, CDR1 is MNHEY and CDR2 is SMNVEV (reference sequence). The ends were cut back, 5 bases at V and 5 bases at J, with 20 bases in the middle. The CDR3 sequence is CASSPGPGIGGDTQYF. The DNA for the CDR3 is TGTGCCAGCAGTCCAGGACCGGGGATTGGTGGAGATACGCAGTATTTT.

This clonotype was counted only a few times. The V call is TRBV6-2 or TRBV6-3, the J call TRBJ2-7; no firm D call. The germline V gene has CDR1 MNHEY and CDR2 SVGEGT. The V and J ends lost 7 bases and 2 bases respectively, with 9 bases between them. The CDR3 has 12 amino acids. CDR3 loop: CASTQRPYEQYF. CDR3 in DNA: TGTGCCAGCACCCAACGGCCCTACGAGCAGTACTTC.

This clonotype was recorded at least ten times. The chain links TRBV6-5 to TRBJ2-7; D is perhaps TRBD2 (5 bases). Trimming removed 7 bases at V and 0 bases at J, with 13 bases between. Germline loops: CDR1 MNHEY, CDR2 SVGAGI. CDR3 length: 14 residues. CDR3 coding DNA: TGTGCCAGCACCTCGGGATTCCGCTCCTACGAGCAGTACTTC. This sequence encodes CASTSGFRSYEQYF.

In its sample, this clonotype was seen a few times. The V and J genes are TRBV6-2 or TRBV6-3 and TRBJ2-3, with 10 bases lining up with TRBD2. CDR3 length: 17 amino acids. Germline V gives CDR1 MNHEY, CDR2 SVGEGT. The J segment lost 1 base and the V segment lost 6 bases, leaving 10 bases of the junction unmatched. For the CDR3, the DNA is TGTGCCAGCAGCCACCCCGGACTAGCGGACCGCACAGATACGCAGTATTTT. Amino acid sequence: CASSHPGLADRTDTQYF.

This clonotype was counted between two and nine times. CDR3 protein: CASSPPATRETQYF. CDR3 bases: TGTGCCAGCAGCCCCCCGGCAACACGAGAGACCCAGTACTTC. The chain recombines TRBV3-1 with TRBJ2-5, with D unclear. The CDR3 runs to 14 residues. Per the germline V gene, CDR1 is LGHDT and CDR2 is YNNKEL (reference sequence). Trimming took 4 bases from V and 4 from J, leaving 13 bases between them.

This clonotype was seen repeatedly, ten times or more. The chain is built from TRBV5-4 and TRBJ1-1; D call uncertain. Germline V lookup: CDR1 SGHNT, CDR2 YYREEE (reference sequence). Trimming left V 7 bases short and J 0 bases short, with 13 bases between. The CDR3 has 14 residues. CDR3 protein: CASASPTMNTEAFF. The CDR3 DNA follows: TGTGCCAGCGCTTCCCCGACAATGAACACTGAAGCTTTCTTT.

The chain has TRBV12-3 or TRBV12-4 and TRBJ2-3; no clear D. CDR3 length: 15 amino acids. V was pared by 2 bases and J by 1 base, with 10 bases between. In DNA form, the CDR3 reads TGTGCCAGCAGTTTATCCCGTGAGGGCACAGATACGCAGTATTTT. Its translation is CASSLSREGTDTQYF.

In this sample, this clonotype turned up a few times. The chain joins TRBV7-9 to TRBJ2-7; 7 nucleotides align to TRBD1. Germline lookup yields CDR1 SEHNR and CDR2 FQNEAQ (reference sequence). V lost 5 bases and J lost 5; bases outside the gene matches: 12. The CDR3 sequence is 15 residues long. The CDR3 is CASSPDREGFHEQYF. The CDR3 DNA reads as TGTGCCAGCAGCCCTGACAGGGAAGGATTTCACGAGCAGTACTTC.

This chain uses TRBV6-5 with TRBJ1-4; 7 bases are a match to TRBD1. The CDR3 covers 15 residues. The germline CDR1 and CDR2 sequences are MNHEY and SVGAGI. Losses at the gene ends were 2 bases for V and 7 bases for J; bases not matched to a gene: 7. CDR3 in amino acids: CASSYVEGAGEKLFF. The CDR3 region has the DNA TGTGCCAGCAGTTACGTCGAGGGGGCCGGTGAAAAACTGTTTTTT.

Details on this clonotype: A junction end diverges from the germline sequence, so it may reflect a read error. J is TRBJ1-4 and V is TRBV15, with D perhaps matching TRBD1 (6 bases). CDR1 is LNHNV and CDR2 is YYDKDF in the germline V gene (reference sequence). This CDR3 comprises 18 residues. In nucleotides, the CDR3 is TGTGCCACCAGCAGAGATTTATTAGGGGGTCGCACTAAAGAAAAACTGTTTTTT. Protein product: CATSRDLLGGRTKEKLFF.

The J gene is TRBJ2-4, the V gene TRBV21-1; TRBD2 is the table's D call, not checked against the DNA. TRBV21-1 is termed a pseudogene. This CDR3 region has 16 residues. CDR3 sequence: CASRNEAGSFKNIQYF. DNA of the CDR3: TGTGCCAGCAGAAACGAGGCGGGGTCCTTCAAAAACATTCAGTACTTC.

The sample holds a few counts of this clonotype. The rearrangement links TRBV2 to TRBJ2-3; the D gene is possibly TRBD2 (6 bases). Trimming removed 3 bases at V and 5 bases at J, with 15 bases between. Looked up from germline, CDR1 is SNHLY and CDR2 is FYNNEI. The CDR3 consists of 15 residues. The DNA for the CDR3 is TGTGCCAGCAGTGACGTCGGGAGCTTTGGAGATACGCAGTATTTT. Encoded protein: CASSDVGSFGDTQYF.

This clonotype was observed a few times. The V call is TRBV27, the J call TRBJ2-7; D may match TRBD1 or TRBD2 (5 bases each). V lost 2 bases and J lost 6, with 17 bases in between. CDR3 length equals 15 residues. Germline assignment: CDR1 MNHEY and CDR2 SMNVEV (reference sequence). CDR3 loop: CASSLNPGAAGEQYF. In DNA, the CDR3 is TGTGCCAGCAGTTTAAACCCCGGGGCCGCGGGCGAGCAGTACTTC.

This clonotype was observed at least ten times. Written as DNA, the CDR3 is TGTGCCAGCAGCTCGGACAGGGACGCCAAAGCAGAAGCTTTCTTT. This sequence encodes CASSSDRDAKAEAFF. This sequence joins TRBV5-4 and TRBJ1-1; TRBD1 matches at 8 bases. The CDR3 length is 15 residues. CDR1 and CDR2 (germline): SGHNT, YYREEE (reference sequence). V lost 3 bases, J lost 8 bases, and 12 bases stayed unmatched.

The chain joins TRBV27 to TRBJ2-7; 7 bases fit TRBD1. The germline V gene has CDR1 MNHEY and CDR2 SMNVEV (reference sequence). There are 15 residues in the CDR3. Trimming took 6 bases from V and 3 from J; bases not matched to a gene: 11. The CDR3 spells CASRLGTDWVYEQYF. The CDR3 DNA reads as TGTGCCAGCAGGCTCGGGACAGATTGGGTCTACGAGCAGTACTTC.

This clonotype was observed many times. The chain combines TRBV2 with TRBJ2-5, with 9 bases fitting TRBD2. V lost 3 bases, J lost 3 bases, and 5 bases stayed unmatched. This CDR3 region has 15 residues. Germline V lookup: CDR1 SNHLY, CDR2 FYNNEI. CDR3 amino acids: CASSDWTSAEETQYF. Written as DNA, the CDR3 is TGTGCCAGCAGTGATTGGACTAGCGCGGAAGAGACCCAGTACTTC. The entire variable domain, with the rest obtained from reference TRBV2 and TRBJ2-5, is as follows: EPEVTQTPSHQVTQMGQEVILRCVPISNHLYFYWYRQILGQKVEFLVSFYNNEISEKSEIFDDQFSVERPDGSNFTLKIRSTKLEDSAMYFCASSDWTSAEETQYFGPGTRLLVL.

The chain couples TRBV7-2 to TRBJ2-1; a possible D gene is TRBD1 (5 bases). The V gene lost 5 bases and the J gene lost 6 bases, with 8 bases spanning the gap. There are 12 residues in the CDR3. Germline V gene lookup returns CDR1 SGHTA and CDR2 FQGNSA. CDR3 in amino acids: CASSRDSNEQFF. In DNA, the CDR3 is TGTGCCAGCAGCCGTGACAGCAATGAGCAGTTCTTC.

The CDR3: CASSTTGNSYNEQFF. In DNA form, the CDR3 reads TGTGCCAGTAGTACCACAGGGAACTCCTACAATGAGCAGTTCTTC. V and J are TRBV19 and TRBJ2-1, with D possibly TRBD1 on 6 matching bases. This CDR3 spans 15 amino acids. Per germline, CDR1 LNHDA and CDR2 SQIVND (reference sequence). V lost 4 bases and J lost 0, with 10 bases in between.

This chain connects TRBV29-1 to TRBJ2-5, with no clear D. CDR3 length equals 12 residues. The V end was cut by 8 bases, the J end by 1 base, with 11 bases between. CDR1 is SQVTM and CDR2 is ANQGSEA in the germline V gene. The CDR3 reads CSFRTVQETQYF. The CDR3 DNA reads TGCAGCTTCAGGACGGTCCAAGAGACCCAGTACTTC.

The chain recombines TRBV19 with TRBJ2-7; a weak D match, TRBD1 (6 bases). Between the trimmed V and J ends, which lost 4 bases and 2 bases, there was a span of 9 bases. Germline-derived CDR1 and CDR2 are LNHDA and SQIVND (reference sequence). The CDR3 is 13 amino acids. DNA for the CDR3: TGTGCCAGTAGTACAAACAGGGCCTACGAGCAGTACTTC. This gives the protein CASSTNRAYEQYF.

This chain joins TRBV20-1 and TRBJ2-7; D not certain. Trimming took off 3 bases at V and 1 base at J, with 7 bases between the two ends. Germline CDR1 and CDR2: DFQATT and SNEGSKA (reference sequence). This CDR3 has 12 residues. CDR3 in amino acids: CSARVDSYEQYF. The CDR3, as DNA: TGCAGTGCTAGGGTAGATTCCTACGAGCAGTACTTC.

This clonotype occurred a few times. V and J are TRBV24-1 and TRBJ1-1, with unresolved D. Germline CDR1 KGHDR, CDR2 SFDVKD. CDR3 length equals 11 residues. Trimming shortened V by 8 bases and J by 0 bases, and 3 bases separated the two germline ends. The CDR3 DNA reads TGTGCCACCACCATGAACACTGAAGCTTTCTTT. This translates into CATTMNTEAFF.

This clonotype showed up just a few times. The CDR3 coding sequence is TGCAGTGCTCGCGGACAGCCGAACACTGAAGCTTTCTTT. Amino acids: CSARGQPNTEAFF. The V and J genes are TRBV20-1 and TRBJ1-1, with D possibly being TRBD1 (6 bases). The ends were cut back, 5 bases at V and 1 base at J, with 11 bases in the middle. Germline V gene lookup returns CDR1 DFQATT and CDR2 SNEGSKA (reference sequence). The CDR3 contains 13 residues.